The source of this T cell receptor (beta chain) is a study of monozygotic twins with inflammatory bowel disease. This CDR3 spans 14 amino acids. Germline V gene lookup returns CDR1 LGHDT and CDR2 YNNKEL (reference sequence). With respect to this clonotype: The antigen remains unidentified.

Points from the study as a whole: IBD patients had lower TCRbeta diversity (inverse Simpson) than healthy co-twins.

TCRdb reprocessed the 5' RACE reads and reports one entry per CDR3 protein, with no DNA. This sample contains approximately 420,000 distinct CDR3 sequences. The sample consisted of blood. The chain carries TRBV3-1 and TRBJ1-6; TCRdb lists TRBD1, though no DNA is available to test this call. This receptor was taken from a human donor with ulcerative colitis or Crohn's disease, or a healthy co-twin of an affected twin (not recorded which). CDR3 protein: CASSDTGGGSPLHF.